This passage covers 10 T cell receptor beta chains from one sample sequenced in a study of blood T cell repertoires in COVID-19. Measured with immunoSEQ multiplex PCR; TCRdb has only the in-frame clones, and not every one. The table lists under 300,000 clones, 86% of them singletons. Sequenced input: peripheral blood. All receptors come from a man older than 75 with acute or convalescent COVID-19.

The chain employs TRBV19 and TRBJ2-7, with D possibly TRBD1 on 5 matching bases. V was trimmed by 6 bases and J by 2 bases, leaving 17 bases between them. Looked up from germline, CDR1 is LNHDA and CDR2 is SQIVND (reference sequence). The CDR3 sequence is 15 residues long. CDR3 nucleotide sequence: TGTGCCAGTAGCCGTCCCAGGGTTGCGCCCTACGAGCAGTACTTC. It translates to CASSRPRVAPYEQYF.

The DNA for the CDR3 is TGTGCCAGCAGCTCGGGCCAGACTCTTGCGGGACCCCAGCATTTT. It yields the protein CASSSGQTLAGPQHF. The chain carries TRBV6-5 and TRBJ1-5; D gene uncertain. The germline CDR1 and CDR2 sequences are MNHEY and SVGAGI. This CDR3 contains 15 residues. V lost 6 bases and J 10 bases, leaving 22 bases between the germline ends.

J is TRBJ2-1 and V is TRBV27; D is perhaps TRBD2 (6 bases). Trimming pared 6 bases from V and 7 bases from J, leaving 10 bases between. Germline-derived CDR1 and CDR2 are MNHEY and SMNVEV (reference sequence). This CDR3 is 12 amino acids long. Written as DNA, the CDR3 is TGTGCCAGCAGCCTGGGGGGAAATGAGCAGTTCTTC. Translated, it gives CASSLGGNEQFF.

The rearrangement joins TRBV6-6 to TRBJ2-7; 7 positions agree with TRBD1. This CDR3 comprises 15 residues. V was clipped by 2 bases and J by 3 bases; unmatched bases: 7. Germline values: CDR1 MNHNY, CDR2 SVGAGI (reference sequence). The CDR3 reads CASSYGQGVSYEQYF. In DNA, the CDR3 is TGTGCCAGCAGTTACGGCCAGGGGGTTAGCTACGAGCAGTACTTC.

The J gene is TRBJ2-2, the V gene TRBV7-6; 8 positions agree with TRBD2. The V segment lost 0 bases and the J segment 0 bases; nucleotides outside the gene matches: 12. The CDR3 sequence is 20 residues long. Germline CDR1 and CDR2: SGHVS and FNYEAQ. CDR3 sequence (DNA): TGTGCCAGCAGCTTAGCGTCAGTAGCGGGAACACCTTCGAACACCGGGGAGCTGTTTTTT. Translated: CASSLASVAGTPSNTGELFF.

V is TRBV10-3 and J is TRBJ1-1; TRBD1 is a possible D gene (6 bases). The CDR3 is 14 residues long. Trimming stripped 9 bases from V and 3 bases from J, with 17 bases between. Per germline, CDR1 ENHRY and CDR2 SYGVKD. This CDR3 reads CAITPRGGDTEAFF. CDR3 nucleotides: TGTGCCATTACCCCCAGGGGAGGGGACACTGAAGCTTTCTTT.

This chain connects TRBV21-1 to TRBJ1-2; the D call TRBD1 from the table was never checked on the DNA. TRBV21-1 is a known pseudogene. The CDR3 has 13 amino acids. The CDR3 sequence is CASSVDRAYGYTF. Written as DNA, the CDR3 is TGTGCCAGCAGCGTCGACAGGGCGTATGGCTACACCTTC.

V and J are TRBV28 and TRBJ1-6; 7 bases are a match to TRBD1. The germline gives CDR1 MDHEN, CDR2 SYDVKM. The CDR3 runs 13 residues. V shed 2 bases and J 10 bases; nucleotides not matched to a gene: 2. CDR3 nucleotides: TGTGCCAGCAGTTTACTCAGGGGGTCACCCCTCCACTTT. Translated: CASSLLRGSPLHF.

The chain couples TRBV5-6 to TRBJ1-2; D remains ambiguous. The CDR3 runs to 15 residues. Trimming cost V 0 bases and J 4 bases, with 13 bases left between them. Looked up from germline, CDR1 is SGHDT and CDR2 is YYEEEE. CDR3: CASSLVPDGLYGYTF. The CDR3 DNA reads as TGTGCCAGCAGCTTGGTTCCGGACGGACTCTATGGCTACACCTTC.

In its sample, this clone was seen a few times. The chain has TRBV27 and TRBJ1-3; no definite D call. Per the germline V gene, CDR1 is MNHEY and CDR2 is SMNVEV (reference sequence). This CDR3 is 15 amino acids long. Trimming removed 6 bases at V and 4 bases at J, with 16 bases between. The CDR3 nucleotides are TGTGCCAGCAGCCGGAGGGTCGGTTCCGGAAACACCATATATTTT. Encoded protein: CASSRRVGSGNTIYF.